These 15 T cell receptor beta chains originate from one sample sequenced in a study of OX40 agonist ivuxolimab in advanced cancers. The repertoire was sequenced with immunoSEQ multiplex PCR; TCRdb's copy has only in-frame clones and lacks some. The sample lists under 55,000 clones, 85% to 95% occurring once. Sample: CD4+ or CD8+ T cells sorted from blood, taken in a trial of the OX40 agonist ivuxolimab. These receptors were obtained from an adult with an advanced solid tumor such as melanoma, head and neck, liver or kidney cancer.

This chain uses TRBV9 with TRBJ2-1; D uncertain. Germline V CDR1 and CDR2: SGDLS, YYNGEE. There are 14 residues in the CDR3. Trimming removed 4 bases from V and 9 bases from J, with 17 bases in between. This chain's CDR3 is CASSREGLWGEQFF. Written as DNA, the CDR3 is TGTGCCAGCAGCAGAGAAGGGCTTTGGGGTGAGCAGTTCTTC.

V usage is TRBV27 and J usage is TRBJ2-7; D gene ambiguous. Trimming took off 5 bases at V and 0 bases at J, with 8 bases between the two ends. The CDR3 loop spans 13 amino acids. Germline V CDR1 and CDR2: MNHEY, SMNVEV (reference sequence). This CDR3 reads CASSPYSSYEQYF. CDR3 DNA sequence: TGTGCCAGCAGTCCGTACAGCTCCTACGAGCAGTACTTC.

The chain combines TRBV6-1 with TRBJ2-2; 9 bases fit TRBD2. CDR3 size: 16 residues. The J segment lost 6 bases and the V segment lost 4 bases, leaving 9 bases of the junction unmatched. CDR1 and CDR2 from the germline V gene are MNHNS and SASEGT. The CDR3 spells CASSVRGGRAPGELFF. The CDR3, as DNA: TGTGCCAGCAGTGTCCGGGGCGGGAGGGCCCCCGGGGAGCTGTTTTTT.

The genes are TRBV9 and TRBJ2-3; 10 bases fit TRBD2. From germline, CDR1 is SGDLS and CDR2 YYNGEE. The CDR3 sequence is 16 residues long. The J segment lost 10 bases and the V segment lost 4 bases, leaving 15 bases of the junction unmatched. In DNA form, the CDR3 reads TGTGCCAGCAGCTTCAGCGGGAGGGGGAATCGCATCGCGCAGTATTTT. Translation: CASSFSGRGNRIAQYF.

The V and J genes are TRBV27 and TRBJ2-1; TRBD1 agrees at 9 bases. The V gene end was trimmed by 4 bases and the J gene end by 4 bases; junction bases not matched to a gene: 2. The length of the CDR3 is 14 residues. Per germline, CDR1 MNHEY and CDR2 SMNVEV (reference sequence). The CDR3: CASSSDRGYNEQFF. The CDR3 bases are TGTGCCAGCAGTTCGGACAGGGGATACAATGAGCAGTTCTTC.

The rearrangement links TRBV7-3 to TRBJ2-1; tentative D call: TRBD1 (6 bases). The CDR3 consists of 13 residues. From germline, CDR1 is SGHTA and CDR2 FQGTGA. V was clipped by 5 bases and J by 7 bases, with 12 bases between them. The CDR3 sequence: CASSDGTTNEQFF. The CDR3 nucleotides are TGTGCCAGCAGCGACGGGACAACGAATGAGCAGTTCTTC.

The gene calls are TRBV15 and TRBJ2-7; 8 bases fit TRBD1. Germline CDR1 reads LNHNV; CDR2 reads YYDKDF (reference sequence). Germline trimming cut 3 bases from V and 3 bases from J; bases unmatched to any gene: 4. The CDR3 consists of 14 residues. The CDR3 DNA follows: TGTGCCACCAGCAGGGACAGGGAGGTCTACGAGCAGTACTTC. Its protein product is CATSRDREVYEQYF.

The CDR3 bases are TGTGCCAGCAACCCCCGGGCCCCACTTGAAACCTACGAGCAGTACTTC. It specifies CASNPRAPLETYEQYF. This chain joins TRBV27 and TRBJ2-7; D is unclear. The CDR3 is made up of 16 amino acids. The V and J ends lost 7 bases and 2 bases respectively, with 21 bases between them. From germline, CDR1 is MNHEY and CDR2 SMNVEV (reference sequence).

This chain links TRBV5-6 with TRBJ2-1; D call uncertain. Trimming shortened V by 2 bases and J by 5 bases, and 5 bases separated the two germline ends. The germline V gene encodes CDR1 SGHDT and CDR2 YYEEEE. The CDR3 runs 12 residues. The CDR3 protein is CASSFSDNEQFF. CDR3 sequence (DNA): TGTGCCAGCAGCTTTAGTGACAATGAGCAGTTCTTC.

The chain joins TRBV4-1 to TRBJ2-7, with D unclear. Germline V gene data show CDR1 as MGHRA and CDR2 as YSYEKL. There are 15 residues in the CDR3. V was cut by 0 bases and J by 3 bases, with 12 bases left in between. CDR3: CASSQDNLKGYEQYF. CDR3 nucleotides: TGCGCCAGCAGCCAAGACAACCTAAAGGGCTACGAGCAGTACTTC.

V is TRBV9 and J is TRBJ2-1, with a weak D call TRBD1 (6 bases). This CDR3 comprises 14 residues. Trimming stripped 2 bases from V and 5 bases from J, with 11 bases between. Germline V gene sequence: CDR1 SGDLS, CDR2 YYNGEE. CDR3 bases: TGTGCCAGCAGCGTTGAGGACAGAAACAATGAGCAGTTCTTC. As protein: CASSVEDRNNEQFF.

This chain uses TRBV19 with TRBJ2-7; TRBD2 agrees at 12 bases. CDR1 is LNHDA and CDR2 is SQIVND in the germline V gene (reference sequence). Trimming cost V 1 base and J 4 bases; bases outside gene matches: 5. CDR3 length: 16 residues. CDR3 protein: CASSIGRLAGAYEQYF. The CDR3 nucleotides read TGTGCCAGTAGTATAGGCCGACTAGCGGGAGCGTACGAGCAGTACTTC.

This chain joins TRBV6-5 and TRBJ1-2; no firm D call. This CDR3 contains 14 residues. Trimming removed 0 bases at V and 2 bases at J, with 7 bases between. CDR1 and CDR2 from the germline V gene are MNHEY and SVGAGI. This CDR3 reads CASSYSSLNYGYTF. As DNA, the CDR3 is TGTGCCAGCAGTTACTCCTCGTTGAACTATGGCTACACCTTC.

The V gene is TRBV27, the J gene TRBJ1-5, with 9 bases lining up with TRBD1. This CDR3 comprises 15 residues. Germline CDR1 reads MNHEY; CDR2 reads SMNVEV (reference sequence). V dropped 7 bases and J dropped 3; count of bases not matched to a gene: 7. The chain's CDR3 is CASMSGTGYNQPQHF. CDR3 coding DNA: TGTGCCAGCATGAGTGGGACAGGGTACAATCAGCCCCAGCATTTT.

The rearrangement links TRBV11-2 to TRBJ2-3; 15 bases align to TRBD2. V trimming: 3 bases; J trimming: 1 base; junction bases outside the gene matches: 5. CDR1 SGHAT and CDR2 FQNNGV come from the germline V gene. The CDR3 contains 18 residues. The CDR3 DNA reads as TGTGCCAGCAGCTTGGGACTAGCGGGAGGCCTACGCACAGATACGCAGTATTTT. Protein: CASSLGLAGGLRTDTQYF.